This TCR beta chain originates from a study of T cell responses to AZD1222 COVID-19 vaccine. Study observations and caveats: The repertoires were collected only after the peak T cell response.

On this clone: Its antigen is not known.

Measured with immunoSEQ multiplex PCR; TCRdb has only the in-frame clones, and not every one. The table has roughly 58,000 clones, approximately 85% seen once. The sample in question was peripheral blood, obtained on day 0 of MenACWY control vaccination. The TCR was taken from an adult in good health.

This CDR3 is CASRPRGSSGNTIYF. CDR3 nucleotides: TGTGCCAGCAGGCCTCGGGGGTCCTCTGGAAACACCATATATTTT. This chain uses TRBV6-5 with TRBJ1-3, with D possibly being TRBD1 (5 bases). The CDR3 contains 15 residues. Germline V gives CDR1 MNHEY, CDR2 SVGAGI. V was pared by 6 bases and J by 0 bases, with 12 bases between.